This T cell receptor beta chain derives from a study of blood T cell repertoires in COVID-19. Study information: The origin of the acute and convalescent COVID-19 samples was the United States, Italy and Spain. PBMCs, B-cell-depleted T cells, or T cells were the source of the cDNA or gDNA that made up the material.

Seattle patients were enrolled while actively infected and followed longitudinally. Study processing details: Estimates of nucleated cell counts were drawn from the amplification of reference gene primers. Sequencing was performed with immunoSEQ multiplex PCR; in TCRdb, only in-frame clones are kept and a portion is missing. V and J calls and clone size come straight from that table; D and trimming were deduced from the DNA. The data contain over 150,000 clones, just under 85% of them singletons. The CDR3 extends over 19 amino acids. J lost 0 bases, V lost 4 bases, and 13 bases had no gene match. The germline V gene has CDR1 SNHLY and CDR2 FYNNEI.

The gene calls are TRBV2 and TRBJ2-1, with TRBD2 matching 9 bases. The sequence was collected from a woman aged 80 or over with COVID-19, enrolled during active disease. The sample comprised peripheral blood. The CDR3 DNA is TGTGCCAGCAGTGGGGAGCGGGGGGCCTCGGCGAGCTCCTACAATGAGCAGTTCTTC. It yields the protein CASSGERGASASSYNEQFF.